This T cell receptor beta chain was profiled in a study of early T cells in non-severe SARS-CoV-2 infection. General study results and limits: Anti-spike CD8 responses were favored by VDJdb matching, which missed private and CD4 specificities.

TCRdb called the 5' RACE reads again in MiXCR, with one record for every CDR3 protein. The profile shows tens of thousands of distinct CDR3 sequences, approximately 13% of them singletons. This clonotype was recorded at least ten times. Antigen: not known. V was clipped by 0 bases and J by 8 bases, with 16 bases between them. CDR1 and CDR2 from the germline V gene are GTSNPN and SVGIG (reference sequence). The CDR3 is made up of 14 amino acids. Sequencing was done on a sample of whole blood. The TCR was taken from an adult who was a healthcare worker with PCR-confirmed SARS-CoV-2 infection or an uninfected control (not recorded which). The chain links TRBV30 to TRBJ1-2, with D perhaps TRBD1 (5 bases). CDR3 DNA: TGTGCCTGGAGTGTACGTGGAGGACAATCGGGCTACACCTTC. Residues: CAWSVRGGQSGYTF.